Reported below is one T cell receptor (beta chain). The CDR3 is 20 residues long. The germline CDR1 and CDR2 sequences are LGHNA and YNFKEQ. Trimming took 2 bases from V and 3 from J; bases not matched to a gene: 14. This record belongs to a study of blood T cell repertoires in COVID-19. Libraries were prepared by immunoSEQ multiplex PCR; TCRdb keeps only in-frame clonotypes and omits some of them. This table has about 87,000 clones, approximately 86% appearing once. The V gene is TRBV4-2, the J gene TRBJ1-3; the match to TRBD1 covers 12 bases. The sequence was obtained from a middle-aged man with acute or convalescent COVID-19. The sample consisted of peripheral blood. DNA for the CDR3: TGTGCCAGCAGCCAAAGCCAATCCGGGACAGGGGGCTTAGGTGGAAACACCATATATTTT. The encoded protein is CASSQSQSGTGGLGGNTIYF.